The TCR beta chain under discussion was sequenced for a study of T cells in Graves' hyperthyroidism and ophthalmopathy. Points from the study as a whole: A model of 13 V-J pairs discriminated ophthalmopathy from stable hyperthyroidism.

As regards this clonotype: Its target is not known.

TCR beta CDR3 regions were amplified from RNA. The HTBI primer set drove a first-round RT-PCR of the TCR CDR3. TCRdb analysed the multiplex PCR reads with MiXCR anew, one entry per CDR3 protein. The sample has hundreds of thousands of distinct CDR3 sequences, less than 15% seen once; the top ten hold around 9.2%. Trimming took 1 base from V and 4 from J, leaving 17 bases between them. Germline assignment: CDR1 MDHEN and CDR2 SYDVKM. CDR3 length: 17 amino acids. On the basis of clinical symptoms, serum thyroxine and TRAb, thyroid ultrasound and orbital computed tomography, diagnoses were made. The source is a woman between 18 and 30 years old with Graves' hyperthyroidism. Input material: blood. V and J are TRBV28 and TRBJ1-3; tentatively, D is TRBD1 (5 bases). The CDR3 reads CASSLFSPQQGGNTIYF. In nucleotides, the CDR3 is TGTGCCAGCAGTTTATTTTCCCCCCAGCAGGGAGGAAACACCATATATTTT. Full variable domain (remainder filled in from reference TRBV28 and TRBJ1-3): DVKVTQSSRYLVKRTGEKVFLECVQDMDHENMFWYRQDPGLGLRLIYFSYDVKMKEKGDIPEGYSVSREKKERFSLILESASTNQTSMYLCASSLFSPQQGGNTIYFGEGSWLTVV.